A single sample gave rise to the 31 T cell receptor beta chains below, sequenced in a study of Tregs in tolerant kidney transplant recipients. Assay used: immunoSEQ multiplex PCR; TCRdb lists only in-frame clones, some missing. This sample's table reports about 48,000 clones. Specimen: CD4+ T cells from blood, collected before the transplant. These receptors were obtained from a human donor who received a combined kidney and bone marrow transplant.

Comments on this clone: The CDR3 goes on 3 residues after the read ends, and that part is filled in from the germline J gene. V usage is TRBV2 and J usage is TRBJ2-2, with 10 nucleotides matching TRBD1. Losses at the gene ends were 10 bases for V and 2 bases for J; bases not matched to a gene: 7. This CDR3 has 15 amino acids. Germline assignment: CDR1 SNHLY and CDR2 FYNNEI. Here the CDR3 reads CATRQGASNTGELFF. The CDR3 DNA, read in part, is TGTGCCACCAGACAGGGGGCCTCCAACACCGGGGAG.

Concerning this clone: The read ends 3 residues shy of where the CDR3 ends; the end is completed using the germline J gene. The chain recombines TRBV7-2 with TRBJ2-3, with TRBD2 matching 7 bases. The V gene end was trimmed by 0 bases and the J gene end by 2 bases; junction bases not matched to a gene: 5. This CDR3 is built from 16 residues. The germline V gene has CDR1 SGHTA and CDR2 FQGNSA. The CDR3 loop is CASSLARLALTDTQYF. The sequenced CDR3 bases are TGTGCCAGCAGCTTAGCGCGACTAGCCCTCACAGATACG.

Comments on this clone: Read sequence stops 3 residues before the CDR3 end, and the germline J gene provides the missing end. The chain joins TRBV19 to TRBJ1-5; D may be TRBD1 (5 bases). Germline V lookup: CDR1 LNHDA, CDR2 SQIVND (reference sequence). V was clipped by 7 bases and J by 2 bases, with 12 bases between them. The CDR3 consists of 14 residues. The sequenced part of the CDR3 DNA is TGTGCCAGTACCCAGAAGACAGGCAATCAGCCC. This encodes CASTQKTGNQP. The full-length CDR3 reads as CASTQKTGNQPQHF.

The CDR3: CASSYGQGIVQPQHF. CDR3 DNA, as far as it was read: TGTGCCAGCAGTTACGGGCAGGGAATCGTACAGCCC. The chain uses TRBV6-2 or TRBV6-3 and TRBJ1-5; D is perhaps TRBD1 (5 bases). The read gets to within 3 residues of the CDR3 end, and the germline J gene fills in the rest. Germline CDR1 reads MNHEY; CDR2 reads SVGEGT. The V end lost 2 bases, the J end lost 7 bases, and 15 bases lay between the germline ends. The CDR3 sequence is 15 residues long.

The DNA read from the CDR3 is TGCAGTGCCCGGACAGGGTGGGTCGTAGAAAAA. Protein: CSARTGWVVEK. The full CDR3 reads CSARTGWVVEKLFF. The chain joins TRBV20-1 to TRBJ1-4; 8 bases align to TRBD1. The CDR3 end lies 3 residues beyond the end of the read and is filled in from the germline J gene. Per germline, CDR1 DFQATT and CDR2 SNEGSKA (reference sequence). This CDR3 region has 14 residues. J gave up 8 bases and V 6 bases, and 11 bases lay outside the gene matches.

Comments on this clone: The read comes to an end 3 residues before the CDR3 does, leaving the germline J gene to fill in the end. The chain carries TRBV30 and TRBJ1-6; 7 bases map to TRBD1. The V segment lost 3 bases and the J segment 10 bases; nucleotides outside the gene matches: 9. Germline lookup yields CDR1 GTSNPN and CDR2 SVGIG (reference sequence). The CDR3 spans 14 residues. The CDR3 loop is CAWRSQGVGSPLHF. The part of the CDR3 DNA that was read is TGTGCCTGGAGATCCCAGGGGGTCGGCTCACCC.

To note about this clone: The read is 3 residues too short to cover the CDR3 end, so that end is filled in from the germline J gene. This chain joins TRBV20-1 and TRBJ2-7; TRBD2 matches 15 bases. Looked up from germline, CDR1 is DFQATT and CDR2 is SNEGSKA (reference sequence). The CDR3 contains 16 residues. V trimming: 1 base; J trimming: 5 bases; junction bases outside the gene matches: 6. This CDR3 is CSARGTSGRARDEQYF. CDR3 DNA (partial): TGCAGTGCTAGAGGGACTAGCGGGAGGGCCCGAGACGAG.

With respect to this clone: The read terminates 3 residues before the CDR3 end, so the remaining end is supplied by the germline J gene. This chain joins TRBV18 and TRBJ2-2; the D call may be TRBD1 or TRBD2 (6 bases each). The CDR3 extends over 14 amino acids. The V end lost 6 bases, the J end lost 5 bases, and 13 bases lay between the germline ends. The germline V gene encodes CDR1 KGHSH and CDR2 LQKENI. This chain's CDR3 is CASSLQGGTGELFF. The part of the CDR3 DNA that was read is TGTGCCAGCTCGCTACAGGGAGGAACCGGGGAG.

The sequenced part of the CDR3 DNA is TGCAGTGCTCCCGGGATAATGGGGACAGGGATTTCCGGGGCCAACGTC. This codes for CSAPGIMGTGISGANV. The CDR3, in full, reads CSAPGIMGTGISGANVLTF. This chain uses TRBV20-1 with TRBJ2-6, with 9 bases identical to TRBD1. With the read ending 3 residues before the CDR3 end, the germline J gene is used to fill in that end. The CDR3 has 19 residues. V gave up 5 bases and J gave up 4 bases; unmatched junction bases: 18. Germline-derived CDR1 and CDR2 are DFQATT and SNEGSKA (reference sequence).

Remarks on this clone: The read ends 3 residues before the CDR3 terminus; that terminus is restored from the germline J gene. The chain recombines TRBV2 with TRBJ2-3; D is possibly TRBD2 (6 bases). Trimming took 5 bases from V and 3 from J, leaving 18 bases between them. Germline CDR1 reads SNHLY; CDR2 reads FYNNEI. This CDR3 contains 16 residues. CDR3 amino acids: CASSSRLARGTDTQYF. The part of the CDR3 DNA that was read is TGTGCCAGCAGTTCCCGTCTAGCGAGGGGTACAGATACG.

As for this clone: The missing CDR3 end, 3 residues past where the read stops, is filled in from the germline J gene. V usage is TRBV6-1 and J usage is TRBJ2-7, with 7 bases identical to TRBD2. The CDR3 is 13 residues long. Trimming at V came to 3 bases and at J to 3 bases, leaving 2 bases not matched to a gene. Germline V lookup: CDR1 MNHNS, CDR2 SASEGT. The DNA read from the CDR3 is TGTGCCAGCAGTGAGCGGGAGCGCTACGAG. Encoded protein: CASSERERYE. The CDR3 as a whole reads CASSERERYEQYF.

Regarding this clone: Sequencing ends 3 residues short of the CDR3 end; the germline J gene provides the rest. This rearrangement joins TRBV20-1 to TRBJ2-2, with 8 bases that match TRBD2. The junction had 3 bases not matched to a gene; V was cut back by 3 bases and J by 6 bases. Germline V gene sequence: CDR1 DFQATT, CDR2 SNEGSKA (reference sequence). The CDR3 covers 13 residues. The sequenced CDR3 bases are TGCAGTGCTAGTGGGACTAGTTCCGGGGAG. Protein product: CSASGTSSGE. The whole CDR3 reads CSASGTSSGELFF.

For this clone: The sequenced fragment ends 3 residues before the CDR3 boundary, so the rest is inferred from the germline J gene. The chain joins TRBV19 to TRBJ2-4, with unresolved D. Germline CDR1 and CDR2: LNHDA and SQIVND (reference sequence). V was clipped by 7 bases and J by 0 bases, with 10 bases between them. This CDR3 has 14 amino acids. Incomplete CDR3 DNA: TGTGCCAGTAATATCGGGTTAGCCAAAAACATT. Encoded protein: CASNIGLAKNI. The whole CDR3 protein is CASNIGLAKNIQYF. The variable domain in full, completed from reference TRBV19 and TRBJ2-4, reads DGGITQSPKYLFRKEGQNVTLSCEQNLNHDAMYWYRQDPGQGLRLIYYSQIVNDFQKGDIAEGYSVSREKKESFPLTVTSAQKNPTAFYLCASNIGLAKNIQYFGAGTRLSVL.

Concerning this clone itself: Read coverage stops 3 residues before the CDR3 terminus; the germline J gene supplies the remainder. J is TRBJ1-5 and V is TRBV7-8; possibly TRBD1 for D (5 bases). CDR1 SGHVS and CDR2 FQNEAQ come from the germline V gene. V shed 2 bases and J shed 5 bases, with 7 bases lying between them. The CDR3 sequence is 13 residues long. The CDR3: CASSLQGDQPQHF. The sequenced CDR3 bases are TGTGCCAGCAGCTTACAGGGAGATCAGCCC.

On this clone: The CDR3 is cut off 3 residues early in the read; its end comes from the germline J gene. The V and J genes are TRBV7-2 and TRBJ1-1, with a tentative D call TRBD1 (5 bases). With 8 bases removed from V and 1 base from J, the gap between germline ends came to 11 bases. The germline gives CDR1 SGHTA, CDR2 FQGNSA. The CDR3 runs to 13 residues. CDR3 bases read: TGTGCCAGCGGAACGCAGGGGAACACTGAA. It codes for CASGTQGNTE. The complete CDR3 sequence is CASGTQGNTEAFF.

Regarding this clone: The CDR3 goes on 3 residues after the read ends, and that part is filled in from the germline J gene. The chain carries TRBV30 and TRBJ1-2; 10 bases are shared with TRBD1. Germline CDR1 is GTSNPN and CDR2 is SVGIG (reference sequence). CDR3 length: 14 residues. The sequenced CDR3 bases are TGTGCCTGGAGTGCCGGGACAGGGGACTTCGGC. Translation: CAWSAGTGDFG. The full CDR3 protein is CAWSAGTGDFGYTF. The variable domain in full, completed from reference TRBV30 and TRBJ1-2, reads SQTIHQWPATLVQPVGSPLSLECTVEGTSNPNLYWYRQAAGRGLQLLFYSVGIGQISSEVPQNLSASRPQDRQFILSSKKLLLSDSGFYLCAWSAGTGDFGYTFGSGTRLTVV.

As regards this clone: The read finishes 3 residues shy of the CDR3 end, and the germline J gene is used to complete it. The gene calls are TRBV5-1 and TRBJ2-7; 10 bases agree with TRBD2. The CDR3 runs 14 residues. The V gene end was trimmed by 4 bases and the J gene end by 1 base; junction bases not matched to a gene: 2. Germline V gene lookup returns CDR1 SGHRS and CDR2 YFSETQ. The part of the CDR3 DNA that was read is TGCGCCAGCAGCAGTAGCGGGAGGTCCTACGAG. Protein: CASSSSGRSYE. From start to end, the CDR3 is CASSSSGRSYEQYF.

Regarding this clone: Read coverage stops 3 residues before the CDR3 terminus; the germline J gene supplies the remainder. This chain uses TRBV7-3 with TRBJ1-6, with 8 bases matching TRBD1. Losses at the gene ends were 3 bases for V and 7 bases for J; bases not matched to a gene: 2. Germline V gene sequence: CDR1 SGHTA, CDR2 FQGTGA. The CDR3 extends over 14 amino acids. CDR3 amino acids: CASSLDRANSPLHF. The sequenced part of the CDR3 DNA is TGTGCCAGCAGCTTGGACAGGGCCAATTCACCC.

Note on this clone: The CDR3 end is not reached by the read, which stops 3 residues before it; the germline J gene fills it in. The J gene is TRBJ1-6, the V gene TRBV30; 9 nucleotides match TRBD1. V was clipped by 5 bases and J by 7 bases; unmatched bases: 9. CDR1 is GTSNPN and CDR2 is SVGIG in the germline V gene (reference sequence). The CDR3 covers 15 residues. CDR3 in amino acids: CAWGDGQGPNSPLHF. CDR3 bases read: TGTGCCTGGGGAGATGGACAGGGGCCAAATTCACCC.

On this clone itself: The CDR3 end falls 3 residues outside the read, so it is completed with the germline J gene. This sequence joins TRBV5-1 and TRBJ1-1; D is unresolved. V was cut by 4 bases and J by 1 base, with 8 bases left in between. Germline V CDR1 and CDR2: SGHRS, YFSETQ. This CDR3 is 13 amino acids long. CDR3 DNA (partial): TGCGCCAGCAGCGGGCAGGCGAACACTGAA. Amino acid sequence: CASSGQANTE. The complete CDR3 protein is CASSGQANTEAFF.

Notes on this clone: The read stops 3 residues short of the end of the CDR3; the missing end is completed from the germline J gene. The J gene is TRBJ2-1, the V gene TRBV5-1; 14 bases are a match to TRBD2. J was trimmed by 7 bases and V by 0 bases; bases with no gene match: 6. This CDR3 has 17 residues. Germline V gene data show CDR1 as SGHRS and CDR2 as YFSETQ. The DNA read from the CDR3 is TGCGCCAGCAGCTTGGAATTGGGGACTAGCGGGAGAAATGAG. Translation: CASSLELGTSGRNE. The whole CDR3 is CASSLELGTSGRNEQFF.

Worth noting for this clone: The read finishes 3 residues shy of the CDR3 end, and the germline J gene is used to complete it. The chain has TRBV2 and TRBJ1-3; TRBD1 matches at 7 bases. This CDR3 spans 18 amino acids. Losses at the gene ends were 2 bases for V and 0 bases for J; bases not matched to a gene: 10. Germline-derived CDR1 and CDR2 are SNHLY and FYNNEI. The CDR3 sequence: CASSEPDRQGDSGNTIYF. Incomplete CDR3 DNA: TGTGCCAGCAGTGAACCTGATCGACAGGGAGACTCTGGAAACACC.

CDR3 residues: CASSSDGTGIFYEQYF. The sequenced CDR3 bases are TGTGCCAGTAGTAGCGACGGGACAGGGATCTTCTACGAG. The rearrangement links TRBV19 to TRBJ2-7; 9 positions agree with TRBD1. With the read ending 3 residues before the CDR3 end, the germline J gene is used to fill in that end. The CDR3 is 16 amino acids. The trim removed 4 bases at V and 3 bases at J, leaving 10 bases unmatched. Germline loops: CDR1 LNHDA, CDR2 SQIVND (reference sequence).

In regard to this clone: The read is 3 residues too short to cover the CDR3 end, so that end is filled in from the germline J gene. The gene calls are TRBV29-1 and TRBJ2-1; 9 bases agree with TRBD1. V gave up 5 bases and J gave up 2 bases; unmatched junction bases: 10. This CDR3 region has 16 residues. CDR1 and CDR2 (germline): SQVTM, ANQGSEA. The part of the CDR3 DNA that was read is TGCAGCGTTACAGGGGGCGCGACAGTCACCTACAATGAG. As protein: CSVTGGATVTYNE. The whole CDR3 reads CSVTGGATVTYNEQFF.

Here the CDR3 reads CSVEGDRDDEAFF. The CDR3 bases that were read are TGCAGCGTTGAGGGGGACAGGGATGATGAA. This rearrangement joins TRBV29-1 to TRBJ1-1, with 9 bases that match TRBD1. From the germline J gene comes the end of the CDR3, since the read stops 3 residues before it. With V trimmed by 3 bases and J by 7 bases, 6 bases remained unmatched. The germline CDR1 and CDR2 sequences are SQVTM and ANQGSEA. CDR3 length: 13 residues.

In regard to this clone: Coverage ceases 3 residues before the CDR3 finishes, and the germline J gene fills in the end. V is TRBV7-8 and J is TRBJ2-5, with 9 nucleotides matching TRBD1. V lost 1 base, J lost 4 bases, and 4 bases stayed unmatched. The CDR3 runs 15 residues. The germline V gene has CDR1 SGHVS and CDR2 FQNEAQ. The CDR3 sequence: CASSLGGTGLETQYF. The sequenced part of the CDR3 DNA is TGTGCCAGCAGCTTAGGTGGGACAGGGTTAGAGACC.

With regard to this clone: The CDR3 extends 3 residues past the end of the read, so its final part is completed from the germline J gene. The J gene is TRBJ2-7, the V gene TRBV2, with 11 bases lining up with TRBD1. Trimming removed 5 bases from V and 6 bases from J; junction bases left unmatched: 9. This CDR3 comprises 15 residues. CDR1 and CDR2 from the germline V gene are SNHLY and FYNNEI. CDR3 in amino acids: CASSLSGQGGGEQYF. The sequenced CDR3 bases are TGTGCCAGCAGTCTCTCGGGACAGGGGGGTGGCGAG. The full variable domain, with the rest looked up from reference TRBV2 and TRBJ2-7, is EPEVTQTPSHQVTQMGQEVILRCVPISNHLYFYWYRQILGQKVEFLVSFYNNEISEKSEIFDDQFSVERPDGSNFTLKIRSTKLEDSAMYFCASSLSGQGGGEQYFGPGTRLTVT.

CDR3 residues: CASRGAGTAGDTQYF. CDR3 DNA (partial): TGCGCCAGCAGAGGCGCCGGGACTGCCGGGGATACG. The chain is built from TRBV5-1 and TRBJ2-3; D might be TRBD2 (6 bases). The read ends 3 residues before the CDR3 terminus; that terminus is restored from the germline J gene. Germline CDR1 is SGHRS and CDR2 is YFSETQ. The CDR3 length is 15 residues. V lost 5 bases, J lost 6 bases, and 19 bases lay in between.

Points on this clone: Sequencing ends 3 residues short of the CDR3 end; the germline J gene provides the rest. The J gene is TRBJ2-5, the V gene TRBV7-8; perhaps TRBD1 as D (6 bases). Trimming pared 5 bases from V and 0 bases from J, leaving 10 bases between. Germline loops: CDR1 SGHVS, CDR2 FQNEAQ. CDR3 size: 14 residues. This CDR3 reads CASSPGQHQETQYF. Incomplete CDR3 DNA: TGTGCCAGCAGCCCAGGACAGCACCAAGAGACC.

In the case of this clone: The read ends 3 residues early relative to the CDR3; the germline J gene fills the gap. The rearrangement joins TRBV19 to TRBJ2-3, with TRBD2 identical over 9 bases. CDR3 size: 15 residues. Per germline, CDR1 LNHDA and CDR2 SQIVND (reference sequence). V dropped 3 bases and J dropped 1; count of bases not matched to a gene: 2. The CDR3 loop reads CASSIVAGGTDTQYF. The covered CDR3 bases are TGTGCCAGTAGTATTGTAGCGGGGGGCACAGATACG.

Turning to this clone: The DNA ends 3 residues before the CDR3 does, and the rest of the CDR3 is filled in from the germline J gene. V usage is TRBV11-2 and J usage is TRBJ1-1; perhaps TRBD1 as D (5 bases). From germline, CDR1 is SGHAT and CDR2 FQNNGV. Trimming removed 5 bases at V and 6 bases at J, with 10 bases between. The CDR3 has 12 residues. CDR3 in amino acids: CASSPQAAEAFF. The part of the CDR3 DNA that was read is TGTGCCAGCAGCCCACAGGCGGCTGAA.